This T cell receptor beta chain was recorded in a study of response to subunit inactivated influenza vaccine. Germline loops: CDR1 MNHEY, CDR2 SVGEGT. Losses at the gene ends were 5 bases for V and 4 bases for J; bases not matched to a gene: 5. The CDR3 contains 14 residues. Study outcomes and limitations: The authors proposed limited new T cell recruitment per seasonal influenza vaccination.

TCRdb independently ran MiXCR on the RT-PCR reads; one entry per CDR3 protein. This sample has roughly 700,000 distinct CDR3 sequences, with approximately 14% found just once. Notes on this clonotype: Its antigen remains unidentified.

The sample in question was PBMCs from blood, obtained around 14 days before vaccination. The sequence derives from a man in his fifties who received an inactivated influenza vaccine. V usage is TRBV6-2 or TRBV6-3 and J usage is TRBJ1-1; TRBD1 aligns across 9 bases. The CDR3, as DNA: TGTGCCAGCAGTCTCACGACAGGGGGCACTGAAGCTTTCTTT. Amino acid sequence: CASSLTTGGTEAFF.